This is a list of T cell receptor beta chains from one sample in a study of shared clonotypes between healthy human individuals. The repertoire was sequenced with immunoSEQ multiplex PCR; TCRdb's copy has only in-frame clones and lacks some. The data contain 490,000 or so clones, 76% of them singletons. The sample taken for sequencing was PBMCs. Source of these receptors: a woman in her 40s in good health. Some clones in this sample may be carry-over from other donors' samples. CDR3s include the opening cysteine and the closing phenylalanine or tryptophan. Fields, in order: J gene, V gene, CDR3 length, CDR3 protein.

>TRBJ2-5|TRBV5-1|14
CASSYGAGQETQYF
>TRBJ2-3|TRBV30|15
CASDLGRRITDTQYF
>TRBJ1-1|TRBV7-9|15
CASSALIQLNTEAFF
>TRBJ2-7|TRBV18|15
CASSRGGNEGYEQYF
>TRBJ2-1|TRBV29-1|14
CSVERGGSYNEQFF
>TRBJ1-5|TRBV28|16
CASSLELGDGNQPQHF
>TRBJ2-3|TRBV30|15
CAWSVRRGGTDTQYF
>TRBJ1-1|TRBV30|15
CAWSLGDRRSTEAFF
>TRBJ1-2|TRBV28|12
CATSSGAVSYTF
>TRBJ2-1|TRBV4-1|15
CASSHTSGGYNEQFF
>TRBJ2-1|TRBV7-3|13
CASSPDRHNEQFF
>TRBJ2-7|TRBV6-5|15
CASTRGGQGAYEQYF
>TRBJ2-7|TRBV27|13
CASRAGEIHEQYF
>TRBJ2-7|TRBV28|13
CASSLSSALGQYF
>TRBJ2-7|TRBV28|13
CASSYPGTYEQYF
>TRBJ2-6|TRBV4-1|20
CASSQKSSGQILSGANVLTF
>TRBJ2-7|TRBV10-3|18
CAISESFGSGASSYEQYF
>TRBJ1-3|TRBV7-2|15
CASSPLRSSGNTIYF